This T cell receptor (beta chain) was identified during a study of blood T cell repertoires in COVID-19. Profiled with immunoSEQ multiplex PCR; TCRdb holds only in-frame clones, not every one. Of over 300,000 clones in the sample, 85% were seen once. V dropped 1 base and J dropped 1; count of bases not matched to a gene: 5. Per the germline V gene, CDR1 is MNHNS and CDR2 is SASEGT. The CDR3 runs to 16 residues. The gene calls are TRBV6-1 and TRBJ2-3, with TRBD2 matching 7 bases. The receptor's source is a human donor in a cohort sampled during active COVID-19. The sample taken for sequencing was peripheral blood. The CDR3 DNA reads as TGTGCCAGCAGTGAAGTCGGAACTAGCGGCACAGATACGCAGTATTTT. Translating gives CASSEVGTSGTDTQYF.